These T cell receptor beta chains were read from a single sample in a study of cytomegalovirus exposure and HLA in healthy donors. This table comes from immunoSEQ multiplex PCR, and its TCRdb copy is limited to in-frame clones, with some not included. The sample consists of more than 140,000 clones, over 75% of them appearing once. Sequencing was carried out using PBMCs. These receptors were collected from a male donor in good health and CMV-seronegative. CDR3s include the opening cysteine and the closing phenylalanine or tryptophan. D genes are given only for firm matches. Clone size is stated in some rows and not others, as once, few, many or a class when expanded.

>TRBV7-9|TRBJ2-1|NA|TRBD2
CASSVTSGRLYNEQFF
TGTGCCAGCAGCGTGACTAGCGGGAGACTCTACAATGAGCAGTTCTTC
>TRBV28|TRBJ1-2|NA|TRBD1
CATPDRVYGYTF
TGTGCCACCCCGGACAGGGTCTATGGCTACACCTTC
>TRBV2|TRBJ1-5|NA|NA
CASSEALGQGNQPQHF
TGTGCCAGCAGTGAAGCGCTTGGGCAGGGCAATCAGCCCCAGCATTTT
>TRBV7-9|TRBJ2-5|NA|TRBD1
CASSFWQGAGETQYF
TGTGCCAGCAGCTTCTGGCAGGGGGCGGGAGAGACCCAGTACTTC
>TRBV19|TRBJ1-1|NA|TRBD1
CASSAQGSMNTEAFF
TGTGCCAGTAGTGCACAGGGGTCCATGAACACTGAAGCTTTCTTT
>TRBV18|TRBJ1-2|once|NA
CASSPEQGSGGYTF
TGTGCCAGCTCACCAGAACAGGGAAGTGGAGGCTACACCTTC
>TRBV6-6|TRBJ2-3|NA|NA
CASSHGDTQYF
TGTGCCAGCAGTCACGGAGATACGCAGTATTTT
>TRBV28|TRBJ1-1|NA|TRBD1
CASSGRGRGTEAFF
TGTGCCAGCAGTGGTCGGGGCAGGGGGACTGAAGCTTTCTTT
>TRBV29-1|TRBJ2-7|NA|TRBD1
CSARPGQARGEQYF
TGCAGCGCCAGACCGGGACAGGCCCGCGGGGAGCAGTACTTC
>TRBV4-2|TRBJ2-1|few|TRBD2
CASSQILAGVFNEQFF
TGTGCCAGCAGCCAAATACTAGCGGGAGTTTTCAATGAGCAGTTCTTC
>TRBV6-5|TRBJ1-2|NA|TRBD1
CASSYSRTGNYGYTF
TGTGCCAGCAGTTACTCCCGGACAGGGAACTATGGCTACACCTTC
>TRBV29-1|TRBJ1-2|NA|NA
CSVATGGGSFYYGYTF
TGCAGCGTGGCCACGGGGGGGGGTTCTTTTTACTATGGCTACACCTTC
>TRBV21-1|TRBJ2-6|NA|NA
CASSKGGAGANVLTF
TGTGCCAGCAGCAAGGGGGGAGCTGGGGCCAACGTCCTGACTTTC
>TRBV20-1|TRBJ2-3|NA|NA
CSARYGDTQYF
TGCAGTGCTAGATACGGGGATACGCAGTATTTT
>TRBV7-9|TRBJ2-7|few|TRBD2
CSSSLTSGNPYEQYF
TGTTCCAGCAGCTTAACGAGCGGGAATCCTTACGAGCAGTACTTC
>TRBV29-1|TRBJ2-3|NA|NA
CSVKNRDSTDTQYF
TGCAGCGTCAAAAACAGGGACAGCACAGATACGCAGTATTTT
>TRBV5-4|TRBJ2-3|NA|TRBD1
CASSLDRGTDTQYF
TGTGCCAGCAGCTTGGACAGGGGGACAGATACGCAGTATTTT
>TRBV19|TRBJ1-1|NA|NA
CASSIVDGGSTEAFF
TGTGCCAGTAGTATCGTTGATGGGGGGAGTACTGAAGCTTTCTTT
>TRBV11-1|TRBJ1-2|NA|NA
CASSSRQVYGYTF
TGTGCCAGCAGCTCCAGACAGGTCTATGGCTACACCTTC
>TRBV18|TRBJ2-7|NA|TRBD1
CASSPWTGPGEQYF
TGTGCCAGCTCACCCTGGACAGGGCCGGGGGAGCAGTACTTC